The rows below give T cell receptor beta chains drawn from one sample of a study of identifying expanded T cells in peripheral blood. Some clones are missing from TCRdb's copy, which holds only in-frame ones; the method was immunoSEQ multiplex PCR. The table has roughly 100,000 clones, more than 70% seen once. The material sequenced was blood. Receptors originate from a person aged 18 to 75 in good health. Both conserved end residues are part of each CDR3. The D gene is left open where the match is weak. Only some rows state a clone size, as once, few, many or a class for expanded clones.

CSVGVGGAWEWGTDTQYF | TGCAGCGTTGGAGTAGGGGGGGCTTGGGAATGGGGCACAGATACGCAGTATTTT | TRBJ2-3 | TRBV29-1 | NA | NA
CATSRDGAEGLYGYTF | TGTGCCACCAGCAGAGATGGGGCGGAAGGGCTCTATGGCTACACCTTC | TRBJ1-2 | TRBV15 | NA | NA
CASSVKPYLSVCSGNTIYF | TGTGCCAGCAGTGTCAAACCTTATCTTTCGGTCTGCTCTGGAAACACCATATATTTT | TRBJ1-3 | TRBV6-4 | NA | NA
CASSGLGQLTGELFF | TGTGCCAGCAGCGGATTGGGACAGTTGACCGGGGAGCTGTTTTTT | TRBJ2-2 | TRBV2 | TRBD1 | NA
CASGTGRSATNEKLFF | TGCGCCAGCGGGACAGGCAGGAGTGCAACTAATGAAAAACTGTTTTTT | TRBJ1-4 | TRBV5-1 | TRBD1 | NA
CASSPQGNQPQHF | TGTGCCAGCAGCCCCCAGGGGAATCAGCCCCAGCATTTT | TRBJ1-5 | TRBV2 | NA | NA
CASSQGFGTYNEQFF | TGTGCCAGCTCCCAAGGGTTCGGGACATACAATGAGCAGTTCTTC | TRBJ2-1 | TRBV28 | NA | NA
CASSRATNEKLFF | TGCGCCAGCAGCCGGGCAACTAATGAAAAACTGTTTTTT | TRBJ1-4 | TRBV5-1 | NA | NA
CASSDRTSRNTDTQYF | TGTGCCAGCAGCGACCGGACTAGCCGTAACACAGATACGCAGTATTTT | TRBJ2-3 | TRBV7-3 | TRBD2 | NA
CASRRTATNEKLFF | TGTGCCAGCAGAAGGACCGCAACTAATGAAAAACTGTTTTTT | TRBJ1-4 | TRBV2 | NA | NA
CASMKQGLYGYTF | TGTGCCAGTATGAAACAGGGGCTCTATGGCTACACCTTC | TRBJ1-2 | TRBV19 | TRBD1 | NA
CASSRAGSTDTQYF | TGTGCCAGTAGTAGAGCTGGTAGCACAGATACGCAGTATTTT | TRBJ2-3 | TRBV19 | NA | NA
CASRSLGGNQPQHF | TGTGCCAGCCGATCGTTGGGCGGCAATCAGCCCCAGCATTTT | TRBJ1-5 | TRBV19 | NA | once